This record concerns one T cell receptor (beta chain) sequence. Antigen specificity is unknown. Here immunoSEQ multiplex PCR was the method, and the copy in TCRdb shows in-frame clones only, minus some. This table has fewer than 90,000 clones, under 85% appearing once. These data belong to a study of glioma-infiltrating T cells after dendritic cell vaccination. The study, taken as a whole, reports: Survival was not directly related to TCR clonality in these patients.

Documented time point: after dendritic cell vaccination, including at tumor progression/relapse. This clonotype was obtained from a human donor with glioblastoma. The input for sequencing was blood, taken after dendritic cell vaccination.

CDR3 sequence reads: CASSPRDSPDTQYF. Here the CDR3 DNA reads TGTGCCAGCAGCCCGAGGGACTCTCCAGATACGCAGTATTTT. This chain uses TRBV9 with TRBJ2-3; D possibly corresponds to TRBD2 (6 bases). V lost 4 bases and J lost 4, with 13 bases in between. The CDR3 covers 14 residues. CDR1 SGDLS and CDR2 YYNGEE come from the germline V gene. Drawing the rest from reference TRBV9 and TRBJ2-3, the complete variable domain is DSGVTQTPKHLITATGQRVTLRCSPRSGDLSVYWYQQSLDQGLQFLIQYYNGEERAKGNILERFSAQQFPDLHSELNLSSLELGDSALYFCASSPRDSPDTQYFGPGTRLTVL.